This T cell receptor (beta chain) was found in a study of shared clonotypes between healthy human individuals (dated by TCRdb to about 2020). For the study in its entirety: The cohort included three men and a couple of women between 18 and 49 years of age. For each donor, CD4 naive and CD4 memory were each given three plates, CD8 naive was given two plates, and CD8 memory was given one plate. The study deeply sequenced blood TCR repertoires of 5 or 6 healthy adults to estimate repertoire size and the extent of clonotype sharing between individuals. Different laboratories and diverse techniques were used to prepare libraries and sequence TCR repertoires, to increase sequencing depth and limit assay-specific biases. Leukapheresis yielded between about 0.94 and 8.9 billion PBMCs per donor. Summary of the overall study and its limitations: Larger estimated clonotype richness was generally found for naive subsets than for memory subsets. Pairwise subsampling indicated that sequencing depth was expected to affect the degree of clonotype sharing among donors. Higher generation probabilities were observed for clonotypes shared by all four sorted-subset donors than for non-shared clonotypes. Around 5% of naive CD4, roughly 3.6% of naive CD8, around 2.3% of memory CD4, and 0.4% of memory CD8 clonotypes were shared across a few donors. The genetic and exposure-history diversity represented was limited by the small number of donors. Incomplete sequencing was indicated by rarefaction of sorted-subset datasets, despite the large sequencing depth. Only blood was sampled, and tissue TCR repertoires likely differ from those in blood.

TCR CDR3 regions were amplified from genomic DNA by multiplex PCR using the deep immunoSEQ assay. Genomic DNA extracted from each cell subset was distributed evenly over all wells of several immunoSEQ 96-well plates, and each plate served as one replicate. For sorted subsets, about 200 ng genomic DNA, equal to tens of thousands of T cell genomes, was loaded into each replicate PCR. Purified libraries were measured with a Qubit 3.0 fluorometer, size-checked on a Bioanalyzer 2100, and measured again with the KAPA Library Quantification kit. Every immunoSEQ 96-well plate was sequenced on a dedicated single-read 150-cycle Illumina NextSeq 550 flow cell. As for the original processing: The immunoSEQ output contained only junctional sequences without quality scores, so filtering could not match that applied to full-length reads. To assign V/J genes and CDR3, sequences were annotated against IMGT germline references using PyIR, a Python wrapper for IgBLAST v1.9. Any read was removed if the V/J assignment was weak (E-value above 1e-6), the CDR3 was missing, or the read contained stop codons, out-of-frame junctions, or ambiguous translated residues. V3J clonotypes were defined as sequences sharing the same inferred V gene, J gene, and CDR3 amino acid sequence. Percentage overlap between repertoires was computed as shared unique clonotypes divided by the size of the smaller repertoire. RTK rarefaction, the Chao1 estimator, and Recon v2.1 estimates of unobserved clonotypes were used to assess repertoire richness. OLGA was used to compute generation probabilities for all TCRbeta clonotypes that the gDNA method yielded from four donors. Imported from immuneACCESS, the table was reduced by TCRdb to in-frame sequences with V and J called. These copies leave out some clones; in studies compared against another copy, an unresolved V gene accounts for under half, and the cause of the remainder is not known. V, J and clone size were drawn from that table, and D and trimming were deduced from the DNA. The sample yields around 750,000 clones; roughly 70% were counted once. The leading ten clones occupy 1.5% to 2% of the sample.

The trim is 6 bases for V and 0 bases for J, with a gap of 11 bases between the germline ends. The CDR3 measures 15 amino acids from cysteine to phenylalanine. Only CDR3 DNA is held: 45 bases, read in frame from base 1. The germline V gene (reference sequence) provides CDR1 MNHEY and CDR2 SMNVEV. Turning to this clone: Its antigen remains undetermined. Base qualities were left out, and no much larger clone turns up one base away.

The donors were healthy, HIV-negative adults who had no recently reported acute infections or vaccinations. Every donor was a Caucasian adult residing in Nashville, Tennessee, USA. Magnetic negative selection was used to enrich CD4+ T cells, after which naive cells were positively selected on CD45RA and the negative fraction became the memory subset. After blood collection by leukapheresis, PBMCs were isolated using Ficoll-Histopaque density gradient centrifugation and then cryopreserved in the vapor phase of liquid nitrogen. Purity and quantity of every magnetically sorted T cell population were checked by analytical flow cytometry. Each sorted fraction had its genomic DNA isolated and then quantified by UV absorbance on a Nanodrop 2000c.

Sequencing used memory CD4+ T cells sorted from blood. The meaning of the sample's cell subset or site label: CD45RA-negative fraction. The clonotype comes from a woman aged 25 to 39 in good health. The rearrangement combines TRBV27 with TRBJ1-4; no confident D gene assignment can be made. The DNA reads TGTGCCAGCAGGTCCGGGCTTGCAACTAATGAAAAACTGTTTTTT. Protein translation: CASRSGLATNEKLFF.